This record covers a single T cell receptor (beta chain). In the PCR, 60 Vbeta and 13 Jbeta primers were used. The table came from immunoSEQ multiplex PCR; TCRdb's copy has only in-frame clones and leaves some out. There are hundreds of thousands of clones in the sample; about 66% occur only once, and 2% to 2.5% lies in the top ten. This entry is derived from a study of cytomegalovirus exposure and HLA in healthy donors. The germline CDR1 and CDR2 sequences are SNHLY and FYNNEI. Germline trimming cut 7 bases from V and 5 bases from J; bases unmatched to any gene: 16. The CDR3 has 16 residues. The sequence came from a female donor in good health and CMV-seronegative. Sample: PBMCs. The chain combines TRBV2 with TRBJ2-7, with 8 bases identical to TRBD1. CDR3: CASTSSFWTGRDEQYF. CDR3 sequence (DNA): TGTGCCAGCACCTCAAGTTTCTGGACAGGGAGAGACGAGCAGTACTTC.